The clone carrying this T cell receptor beta chain was found a few times. Its target is not known. TCRdb used MiXCR to reprocess the RT-PCR reads, holding one entry per CDR3 protein. This sample carries around 710,000 distinct CDR3 sequences, 14% of them seen once, and the ten largest clones take around 7%. The sample comes from a study of response to subunit inactivated influenza vaccine. General observations from the study: Few additional T cells are recruited per seasonal influenza vaccination, authors suggested.

The sequence was obtained from a man in his fifties who received an inactivated influenza vaccine. This material consisted of PBMCs from blood, taken 14 to 15 days before vaccination.

In nucleotides, the CDR3 is TGCAGTTCCTTCCTTATGGGTAATGAAAAACTGTTTTTT. Translating gives CSSFLMGNEKLFF. The rearrangement links TRBV20-1 to TRBJ1-4; no reliable D call. Germline V lookup: CDR1 DFQATT, CDR2 SNEGSKA (reference sequence). The CDR3 spans 13 residues. Trimming took 8 bases from V and 4 from J, leaving 14 bases between them.